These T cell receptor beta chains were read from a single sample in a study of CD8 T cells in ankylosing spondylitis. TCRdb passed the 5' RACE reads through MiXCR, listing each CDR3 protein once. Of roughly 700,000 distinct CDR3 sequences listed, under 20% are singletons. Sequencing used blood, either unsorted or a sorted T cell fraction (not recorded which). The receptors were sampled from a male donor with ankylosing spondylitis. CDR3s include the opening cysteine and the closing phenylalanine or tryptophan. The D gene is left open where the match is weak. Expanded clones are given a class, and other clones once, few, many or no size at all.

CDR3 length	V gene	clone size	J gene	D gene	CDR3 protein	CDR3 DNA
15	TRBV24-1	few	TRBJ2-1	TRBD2	CATSDLNSGTNEQFF	TGTGCCACCAGTGACCTAAATAGCGGGACTAATGAGCAGTTCTTC
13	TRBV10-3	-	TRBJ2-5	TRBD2	CAISRGGRETQYF	TGTGCCATCAGCCGGGGGGGCCGGGAGACCCAGTACTTC
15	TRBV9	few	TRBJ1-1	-	CASSATGLLNTEAFF	TGTGCCAGCAGCGCTACGGGACTCCTGAACACTGAAGCTTTCTTT
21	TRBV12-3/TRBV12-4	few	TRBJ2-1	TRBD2	CASSLGRRVRSSGSKDNEQFF	TGTGCCAGCAGTTTAGGGCGCAGAGTACGTTCGAGCGGGAGTAAGGACAATGAGCAGTTCTTC
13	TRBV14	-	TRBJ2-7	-	CASSHGPFYEQYF	TGTGCCAGCAGCCATGGGCCCTTCTACGAGCAGTACTTC
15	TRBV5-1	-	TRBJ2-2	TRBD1	CASSWGTEGTGELFF	TGCGCCAGCAGCTGGGGGACAGAGGGCACCGGGGAGCTGTTTTTT
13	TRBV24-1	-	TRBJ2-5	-	CATSDSGKETQYF	TGTGCCACCAGTGATTCGGGCAAAGAGACCCAGTACTTC
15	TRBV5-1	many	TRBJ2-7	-	CASSLWAGETYEQYF	TGCGCCAGCAGCTTGTGGGCAGGGGAGACCTACGAGCAGTACTTC
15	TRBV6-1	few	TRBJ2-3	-	CASRNGGASTDTQYF	TGTGCCAGCAGAAATGGGGGAGCTAGCACAGATACGCAGTATTTT
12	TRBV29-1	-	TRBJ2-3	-	CSVEEVTDTQYF	TGCAGCGTTGAAGAGGTCACAGATACGCAGTATTTT
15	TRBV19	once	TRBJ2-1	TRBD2	CASSIASGRVNEQFF	TGTGCCAGTAGTATAGCTAGCGGGAGGGTCAATGAGCAGTTCTTC
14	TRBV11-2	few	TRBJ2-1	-	CASSLVTGGGEQFF	TGTGCCAGCAGCTTAGTTACGGGGGGCGGTGAGCAGTTCTTC
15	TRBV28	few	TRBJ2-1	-	CASSKFGGSYNEQFF	TGTGCCAGCAGTAAATTCGGGGGCTCCTACAATGAGCAGTTCTTC
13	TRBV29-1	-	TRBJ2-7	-	CSVVWGFSYEQYF	TGCAGCGTTGTATGGGGATTCTCCTACGAGCAGTACTTC
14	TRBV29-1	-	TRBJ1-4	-	CSVEDRTANEKLFF	TGCAGCGTTGAAGATAGGACGGCTAATGAAAAACTGTTTTTT
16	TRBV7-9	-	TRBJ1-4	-	CASSLGPQGMNEKLFF	TGTGCCAGCAGCTTAGGTCCGCAGGGGATGAATGAAAAACTGTTTTTT
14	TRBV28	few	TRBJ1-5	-	CASSLVQSNQPQHF	TGTGCCAGCAGTTTAGTACAGAGCAATCAGCCCCAGCATTTT
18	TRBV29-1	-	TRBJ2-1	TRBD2	CSVASGNPFRNSYNEQFF	TGCAGCGTAGCGAGCGGGAACCCTTTCCGAAACTCCTACAATGAGCAGTTCTTC
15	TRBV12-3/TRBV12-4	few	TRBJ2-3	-	CASSWRDGESDTQYF	TGTGCCAGCAGTTGGCGGGACGGAGAGTCAGATACGCAGTATTTT
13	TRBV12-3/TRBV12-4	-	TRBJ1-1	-	CASSSGIYTEAFF	TGTGCCAGCAGTTCAGGGATCTACACTGAAGCTTTCTTT
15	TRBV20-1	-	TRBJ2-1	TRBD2	CSARDSGLVGNEQFF	TGCAGTGCTAGAGATTCAGGACTAGTGGGTAATGAGCAGTTCTTC
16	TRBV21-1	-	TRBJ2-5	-	CASSPRKLAAKETQYF	TGTGCCAGCAGTCCCAGGAAGCTAGCGGCCAAAGAGACCCAGTACTTC
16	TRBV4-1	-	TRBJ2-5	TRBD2	CASSQVGQREGETQYF	TGCGCCAGCAGCCAAGTCGGCCAGCGGGAGGGAGAGACCCAGTACTTC
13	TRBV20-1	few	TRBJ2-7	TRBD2	CSAGSGASYEQYF	TGCAGTGCTGGCAGCGGGGCCTCCTACGAGCAGTACTTC
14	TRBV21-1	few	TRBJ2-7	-	CASSTRTSPYEQYF	TGTGCCAGCAGCACCAGGACTAGCCCCTACGAGCAGTACTTC
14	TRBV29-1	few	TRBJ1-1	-	CSVENGQGNTEAFF	TGCAGCGTTGAAAATGGGCAGGGGAACACTGAAGCTTTCTTT
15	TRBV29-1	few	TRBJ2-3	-	CSVEGWPGGGDTQYF	TGCAGCGTTGAAGGTTGGCCAGGGGGAGGTGATACGCAGTATTTT
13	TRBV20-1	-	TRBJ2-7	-	CSAGLGPTYEQYF	TGCAGTGCGGGGCTAGGACCTACCTACGAGCAGTACTTC
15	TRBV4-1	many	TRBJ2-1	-	CASSPQRPAANEQFF	TGCGCCAGCAGCCCTCAGCGTCCGGCGGCCAATGAGCAGTTCTTC
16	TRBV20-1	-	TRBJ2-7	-	CSARQSGGGDSYEQYF	TGCAGTGCTAGGCAGTCGGGTGGCGGGGACTCCTACGAGCAGTACTTC
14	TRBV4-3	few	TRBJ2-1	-	CASSQVRGSWEQFF	TGCGCCAGCAGCCAAGTACGGGGTTCCTGGGAGCAGTTCTTC
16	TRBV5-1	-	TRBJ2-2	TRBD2	CASSRLTSGSVGELFF	TGCGCCAGCAGCCGGTTGACTAGCGGGAGTGTCGGGGAGCTGTTTTTT
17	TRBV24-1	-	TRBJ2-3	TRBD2	CATSDSGLAGRTDTQYF	TGTGCCACCAGTGATTCCGGCCTAGCGGGCCGCACAGATACGCAGTATTTT
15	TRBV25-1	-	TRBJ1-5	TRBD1	CASSTSGGGNQPQHF	TGTGCCAGCAGCACTTCAGGGGGAGGCAATCAGCCCCAGCATTTT
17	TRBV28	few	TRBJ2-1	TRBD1	CASRSTNRDRGINEQFF	TGTGCCAGCAGATCCACGAACCGGGACAGGGGAATCAATGAGCAGTTCTTC
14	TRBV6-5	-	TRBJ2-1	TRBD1	CASSYGDRGPEQFF	TGTGCCAGCAGTTACGGGGACAGGGGCCCTGAGCAGTTCTTC
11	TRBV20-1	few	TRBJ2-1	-	CSAEKRSGWFF	TGCAGTGCAGAAAAGAGAAGCGGGTGGTTCTTC
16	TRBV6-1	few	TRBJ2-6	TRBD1	CASSRQGASGANVLTF	TGTGCCAGCAGCAGACAGGGGGCCTCTGGGGCCAACGTCCTGACTTTC
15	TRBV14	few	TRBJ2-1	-	CASSQISRQANEQFF	TGTGCCAGCAGCCAGATCTCGCGTCAGGCAAATGAGCAGTTCTTC
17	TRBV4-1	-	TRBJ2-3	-	CASSPITPPEGADTQYF	TGCGCCAGCAGCCCGATCACCCCTCCCGAGGGCGCAGATACGCAGTATTTT
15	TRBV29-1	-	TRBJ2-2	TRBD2	CSVVSSGRATGELFF	TGCAGCGTCGTCTCTAGCGGGAGGGCCACCGGGGAGCTGTTTTTT